These T cell receptor beta chains were read from a single sample in a study of Tregs in tolerant kidney transplant recipients. No antigens are known for them. Some clones are missing from TCRdb's copy, which holds only in-frame ones; the method was immunoSEQ multiplex PCR. The sample comprises approximately 30,000 clones, roughly four fifths of which are singletons, and about 2.2% rests with the top ten. What was sequenced was Tregs from blood cultured with allogeneic cells. These receptors were taken from a human donor in good health. CDR3s include the opening cysteine and the closing phenylalanine or tryptophan. A D gene is named only where the DNA matches it firmly. Size is omitted from some rows. Given values are once, few, many or a class for expanded clones.

D	size	V	J	CDR3	DNA
-	-	TRBV12-2	TRBJ2-1	CASRLRAAGTRIHEQFF	TGTGCAAGTCGCCTGCGAGCTGCCGGGACTAGGATTCATGAGCAGTTCTTC
TRBD2	-	TRBV5-4	TRBJ2-3	CASSLVGSGAVDTQYF	TGTGCCAGCAGCTTGGTTGGTAGCGGGGCGGTAGATACGCAGTATTTT
TRBD1	few	TRBV10-3	TRBJ2-1	CAISTGTGDNEQFF	TGTGCCATCAGCACCGGGACAGGAGACAATGAGCAGTTCTTC
TRBD1	-	TRBV6-5	TRBJ2-7	CASTSGQGWHEQYF	TGTGCCAGCACCTCGGGACAGGGGTGGCACGAGCAGTACTTC
-	once	TRBV19	TRBJ2-2	CASSIRGGNTGELFF	TGTGCCAGTAGTATTCGAGGTGGGAACACCGGGGAGCTGTTTTTT
TRBD2	-	TRBV27	TRBJ2-7	CASSFGSPGTSGLPAYEQYF	TGTGCCAGCAGTTTTGGGTCCCCCGGGACTAGCGGGCTCCCCGCCTACGAGCAGTACTTC
-	-	TRBV15	TRBJ2-5	CATSRATGSGETQYF	TGTGCCACCAGCAGAGCGACAGGTTCGGGAGAGACCCAGTACTTC
-	few	TRBV4-3	TRBJ2-5	CASSQGLWQNQETQYF	TGCGCCAGCAGCCAAGGGCTGTGGCAGAACCAAGAGACCCAGTACTTC
-	-	TRBV11-3	TRBJ2-5	CASSLDQSAYQETQYF	TGTGCCAGCAGCTTAGATCAGTCAGCCTACCAAGAGACCCAGTACTTC
-	-	TRBV6-1	TRBJ2-7	CASRRQTTYEQYF	TGTGCCAGCAGAAGACAGACTACCTACGAGCAGTACTTC
-	-	TRBV20-1	TRBJ2-5	CSATQETQYF	TGCAGTGCTACTCAAGAGACCCAGTACTTC
-	-	TRBV5-1	TRBJ2-5	CASSLVGGQETQYF	TGCGCCAGCAGCTTGGTAGGGGGTCAAGAGACCCAGTACTTC
-	-	TRBV5-4	TRBJ1-1	CASFPDPNTEAFF	TGTGCCAGCTTCCCCGACCCGAACACTGAAGCTTTCTTT
-	-	TRBV5-1	TRBJ2-1	CASYTTGLDEQFF	TGCGCCAGCTATACCACAGGGTTGGATGAGCAGTTCTTC
TRBD1	-	TRBV18	TRBJ1-2	CASSPPRTGPVLDGYTF	TGTGCCAGCTCACCTCCGCGGACAGGACCTGTATTGGATGGCTACACCTTC
-	-	TRBV6-6	TRBJ1-2	CASRLSGLTRGYTF	TGTGCCAGCAGACTCTCCGGACTCACGAGGGGCTACACCTTC
-	-	TRBV7-6	TRBJ2-2	CASSFLGAEATGELFF	TGTGCCAGCAGCTTCTTGGGGGCCGAGGCCACCGGGGAGCTGTTTTTT
-	-	TRBV7-8	TRBJ1-5	CASSLGSQPQHF	TGTGCCAGCAGCTTAGGAAGTCAGCCCCAGCATTTT
TRBD2	once	TRBV4-1	TRBJ2-4	CASSQAPAGTSGRGWNIQYF	TGCGCCAGCAGCCAAGCACCGGCCGGGACTAGCGGGAGGGGGTGGAACATTCAGTACTTC
TRBD2	-	TRBV9	TRBJ2-1	CASSLRGGDYNEQFF	TGTGCCAGCAGCCTCCGGGGGGGTGACTACAATGAGCAGTTCTTC
-	-	TRBV14	TRBJ2-2	CASSQGYGTGELFF	TGTGCCAGCAGCCAAGGGTACGGCACCGGGGAGCTGTTTTTT
-	-	TRBV6-5	TRBJ1-6	CASSLDGPADSPLHF	TGTGCCAGCAGTTTAGACGGACCCGCAGATTCACCCCTCCACTTT
TRBD1	-	TRBV7-2	TRBJ1-5	CASSSTGGSNQPQHF	TGTGCCAGCAGCAGCACAGGGGGGAGCAATCAGCCCCAGCATTTT
-	medium-sized	TRBV18	TRBJ1-1	CASLLPAQVNTEAFF	TGTGCCAGCTTACTCCCGGCCCAGGTGAACACTGAAGCTTTCTTT
-	-	TRBV7-2	TRBJ1-4	CASSLQWGFNEKLFF	TGTGCCAGCAGCTTGCAGTGGGGATTTAATGAAAAACTGTTTTTT
-	once	TRBV7-3	TRBJ2-3	CASSLVQGGDTQYF	TGTGCCAGCAGCTTAGTGCAGGGTGGCGATACGCAGTATTTT
TRBD1	-	TRBV5-6	TRBJ1-1	CASSLVRGPATEAFF	TGTGCCAGCAGCTTGGTCAGGGGGCCGGCCACTGAAGCTTTCTTT